These 15 T cell receptor beta chains were sequenced from one sample in a study of blood T cells in healthy people across ages. Then a second PCR, running about 6 to 11 cycles, was carried out with a sample-barcoded 5' primer and a J-beta primer mix. TCRdb reanalysed the 5' RACE reads using MiXCR and keeps one entry per CDR3 protein. The sample consists of some 1.5 million distinct CDR3 sequences, 28% of them appearing once. The specimen sequenced was blood. Every receptor here comes from a woman younger than 45 in good health.

V and J are TRBV3-1 and TRBJ2-1, with 7 bases identical to TRBD2. Per germline, CDR1 LGHDT and CDR2 YNNKEL (reference sequence). V was clipped by 3 bases and J by 10 bases; unmatched bases: 6. This CDR3 has 13 amino acids. The CDR3 protein is CASSQLAGEEQFF. The CDR3 nucleotides read TGTGCCAGCAGCCAGCTGGCGGGGGAAGAGCAGTTCTTC.

This rearrangement joins TRBV20-1 to TRBJ2-1; D is ambiguous. CDR1 and CDR2 from the germline V gene are DFQATT and SNEGSKA (reference sequence). The CDR3 runs 14 residues. Trimming left V 3 bases short and J 5 bases short, with 14 bases between. CDR3 in amino acids: CSARSKVGHNEQFF. For the CDR3, the DNA is TGCAGTGCTAGGTCTAAAGTCGGCCACAATGAGCAGTTCTTC.

The chain has TRBV28 and TRBJ2-1, with 7 bases identical to TRBD1. The closer fit of TRBJ2-7 to the DNA end suggests the J call may be wrong. Germline CDR1 MDHEN, CDR2 SYDVKM. The CDR3 has 13 amino acids. CDR3 sequence (DNA): TGTGCCAGTGGGTCAGGGGGTTATAATGAGCAGTACTTC. The encoded protein is CASGSGGYNEQYF.

This clonotype was detected a few times. The chain uses TRBV4-3 and TRBJ1-2; no reliable D call. Deletions cut 4 bases from V and 0 bases from J, with 15 bases between. Per the germline V gene, CDR1 is LGHNA and CDR2 is YSLEER. This CDR3 is 16 amino acids long. CDR3 residues: CASSPDDGSTNYGYTF. CDR3 nucleotide sequence: TGCGCCAGCAGCCCCGATGATGGAAGCACTAACTATGGCTACACCTTC.

This chain joins TRBV12-3 or TRBV12-4 and TRBJ2-5, with TRBD2 matching over 13 bases. The CDR3 extends over 16 amino acids. Trimming at V came to 5 bases and at J to 5 bases, leaving 8 bases not matched to a gene. This CDR3 is CASSLLAGGPSETQYF. The CDR3 coding sequence is TGTGCCAGCAGTCTACTAGCGGGAGGGCCAAGTGAGACCCAGTACTTC.

Comment on this clonotype: This clone may be a read error of a much larger clone one base away. The chain is built from TRBV30 and TRBJ2-5; D may match TRBD1 or TRBD2 (6 bases each). The germline V gene encodes CDR1 GTSNPN and CDR2 SVGIG (reference sequence). This CDR3 region has 13 residues. This CDR3 reads CVWRVGGAKTQYF. CDR3 sequence (DNA): TGTGTCTGGAGGGTCGGGGGCGCGAAGACCCAGTACTTC. The full variable domain, with the rest looked up from reference TRBV30 and TRBJ2-5, is SQTIHQWPATLVQPVGSPLSLECTVEGTSNPNLYWYRQAAGRGLQLLFYSVGIGQISSEVPQNLSASRPQDRQFILSSKKLLLSDSGFYLCVWRVGGAKTQYFGPGTRLLVL.

The chain combines TRBV5-1 with TRBJ2-1; D not resolved. The DNA matches TRBJ2-7 better at its end, which makes the J call doubtful. CDR3 size: 14 residues. The V gene's germline CDR1 is SGHRS and CDR2 YFSETQ. CDR3 amino acids: CASAPPSSYNEQYF. DNA for the CDR3: TGCGCCAGCGCACCTCCCAGCTCCTACAATGAGCAGTACTTC.

The V call is TRBV5-6, the J call TRBJ1-2; tentative D call: TRBD1 (5 bases). CDR3 length: 15 residues. The germline gives CDR1 SGHDT, CDR2 YYEEEE. The ends were cut back, 0 bases at V and 4 bases at J, with 13 bases in the middle. CDR3: CASSLGPGKFYGYTF. In nucleotides, the CDR3 is TGTGCCAGCAGCTTGGGTCCAGGGAAGTTCTATGGCTACACCTTC.

The chain links TRBV12-3 or TRBV12-4 to TRBJ1-2, with D uncertain. V was clipped by 6 bases and J by 8 bases, with 19 bases between them. CDR3 size: 14 residues. Here the CDR3 reads CASSPSAGLEGYTF. The CDR3 nucleotides are TGTGCCAGCAGCCCAAGCGCAGGTTTGGAGGGCTACACCTTC.

This clonotype was detected only once. An end of the junction differs from the germline gene, which may be a read error. The chain recombines TRBV5-1 with TRBJ2-7; a possible D gene is TRBD1 (6 bases). The V gene's germline CDR1 is SGHRS and CDR2 YFSETQ. This CDR3 region has 14 residues. CDR3: CASSRGQSMGFGDF. The CDR3 DNA is TGTGCCAGCAGCCGGGGACAATCTATGGGTTTTGGGGACTTC.

This clonotype was seen more than once but under ten times. This rearrangement joins TRBV20-1 to TRBJ2-3; 9 nucleotides align to TRBD1. The CDR3 consists of 15 residues. The germline V gene encodes CDR1 DFQATT and CDR2 SNEGSKA (reference sequence). V was pared by 4 bases and J by 0 bases, with 5 bases of the junction left unmatched. The CDR3 loop is CSATTGGISTDTQYF. DNA of the CDR3: TGCAGTGCTACGACAGGGGGAATAAGCACAGATACGCAGTATTTT.

V usage is TRBV11-2 and J usage is TRBJ2-7; tentative D call: TRBD2 (6 bases). Germline assignment: CDR1 SGHAT and CDR2 FQNNGV. Trimming removed 1 base from V and 2 bases from J, with 12 bases in between. The CDR3 contains 15 residues. The CDR3 DNA sequence: TGTGCCAGCAGCTTAGTAGCGGACAACGCCTACGAGCAGTACTTC. The encoded protein is CASSLVADNAYEQYF.

The J gene is TRBJ2-7, the V gene TRBV7-9, with 8 bases fitting TRBD2. V lost 5 bases to trimming and J lost 4 bases; unmatched junction nucleotides: 4. This CDR3 contains 13 residues. Germline V gene sequence: CDR1 SEHNR, CDR2 FQNEAQ (reference sequence). The CDR3 DNA reads as TGTGCCAGCAGCCTGACTAGCGATTACGAGCAGTACTTC. It yields the protein CASSLTSDYEQYF.

This clonotype was seen ten or more times. The chain has TRBV7-2 and TRBJ2-7, with a possible D match to TRBD2 (6 bases). Per germline, CDR1 SGHTA and CDR2 FQGNSA. V lost 6 bases and J 7 bases, leaving 19 bases between the germline ends. CDR3 length: 14 amino acids. Written as DNA, the CDR3 is TGTGCCAGCAGACAAACGGGACTCCTTGGGGAGCAGTACTTC. It specifies CASRQTGLLGEQYF.

The chain uses TRBV24-1 and TRBJ2-7; TRBD1 aligns across 7 bases. With V trimmed by 6 bases and J by 3 bases, 4 bases remained unmatched. CDR3 length: 13 residues. Germline CDR1 KGHDR, CDR2 SFDVKD. CDR3 in amino acids: CATSNPGGYEQYF. In DNA form, the CDR3 reads TGTGCCACCAGTAATCCAGGGGGCTACGAGCAGTACTTC.